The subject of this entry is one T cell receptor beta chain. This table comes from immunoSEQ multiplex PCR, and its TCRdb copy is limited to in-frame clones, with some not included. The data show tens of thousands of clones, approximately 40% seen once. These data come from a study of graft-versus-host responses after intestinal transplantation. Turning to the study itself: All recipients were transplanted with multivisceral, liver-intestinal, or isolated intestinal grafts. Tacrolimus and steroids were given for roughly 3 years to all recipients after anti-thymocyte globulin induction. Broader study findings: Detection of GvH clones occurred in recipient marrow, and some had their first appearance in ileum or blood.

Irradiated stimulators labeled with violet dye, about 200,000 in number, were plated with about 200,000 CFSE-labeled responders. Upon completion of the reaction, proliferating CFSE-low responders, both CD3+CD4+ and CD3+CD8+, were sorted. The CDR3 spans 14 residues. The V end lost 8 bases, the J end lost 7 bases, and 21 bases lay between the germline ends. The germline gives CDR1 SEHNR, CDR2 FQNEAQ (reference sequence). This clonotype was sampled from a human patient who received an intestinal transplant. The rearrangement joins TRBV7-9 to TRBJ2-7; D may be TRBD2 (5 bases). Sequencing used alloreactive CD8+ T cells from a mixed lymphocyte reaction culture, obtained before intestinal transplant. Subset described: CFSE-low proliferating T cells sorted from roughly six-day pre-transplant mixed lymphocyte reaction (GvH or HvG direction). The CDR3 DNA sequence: TGTGCCAGCCCCAGTATCGGGGTCTTGAGTGAGCAGTACTTC. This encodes CASPSIGVLSEQYF.